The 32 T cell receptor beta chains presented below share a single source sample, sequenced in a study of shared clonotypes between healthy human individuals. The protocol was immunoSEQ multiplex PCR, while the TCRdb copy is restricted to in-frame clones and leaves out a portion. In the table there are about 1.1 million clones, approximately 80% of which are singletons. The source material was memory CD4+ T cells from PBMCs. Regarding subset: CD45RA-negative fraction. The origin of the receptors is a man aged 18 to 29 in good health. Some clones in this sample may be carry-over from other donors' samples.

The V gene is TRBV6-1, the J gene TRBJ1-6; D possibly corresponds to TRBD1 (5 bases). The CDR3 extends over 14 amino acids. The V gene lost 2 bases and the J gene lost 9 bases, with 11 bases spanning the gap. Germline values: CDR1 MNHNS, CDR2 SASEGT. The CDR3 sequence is CASSERQRGSPLHF. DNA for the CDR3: TGTGCCAGCAGTGAACGTCAGAGGGGTTCACCCCTCCACTTT.

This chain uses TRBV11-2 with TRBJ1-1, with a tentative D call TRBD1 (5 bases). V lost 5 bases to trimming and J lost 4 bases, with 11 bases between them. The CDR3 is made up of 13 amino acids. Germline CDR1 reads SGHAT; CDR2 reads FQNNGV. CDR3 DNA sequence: TGTGCCAGCAGCCAAGCGGGGGTCACTGAAGCTTTCTTT. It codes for CASSQAGVTEAFF.

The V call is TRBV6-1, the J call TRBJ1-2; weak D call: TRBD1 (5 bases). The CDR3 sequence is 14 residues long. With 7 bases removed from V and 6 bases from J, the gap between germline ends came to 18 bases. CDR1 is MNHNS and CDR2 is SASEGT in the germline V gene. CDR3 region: CASTPHRGVNGYTF. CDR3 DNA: TGTGCCAGCACCCCGCATAGAGGGGTTAATGGCTACACCTTC.

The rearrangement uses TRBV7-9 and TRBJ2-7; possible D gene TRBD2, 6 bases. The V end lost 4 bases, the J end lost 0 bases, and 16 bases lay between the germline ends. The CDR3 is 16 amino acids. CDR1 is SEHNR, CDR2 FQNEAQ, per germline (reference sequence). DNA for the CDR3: TGTGCCAGCAGCTCCGAATGGCGGGGTAACTCCTACGAGCAGTACTTC. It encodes CASSSEWRGNSYEQYF.

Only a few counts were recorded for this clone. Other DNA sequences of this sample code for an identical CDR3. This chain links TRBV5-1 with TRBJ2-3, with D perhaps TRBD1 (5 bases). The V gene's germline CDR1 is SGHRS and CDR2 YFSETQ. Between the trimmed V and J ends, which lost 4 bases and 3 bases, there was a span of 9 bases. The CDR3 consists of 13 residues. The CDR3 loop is CASSPTVTDTQYF. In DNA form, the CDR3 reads TGCGCCAGCAGCCCGACAGTTACAGATACGCAGTATTTT.

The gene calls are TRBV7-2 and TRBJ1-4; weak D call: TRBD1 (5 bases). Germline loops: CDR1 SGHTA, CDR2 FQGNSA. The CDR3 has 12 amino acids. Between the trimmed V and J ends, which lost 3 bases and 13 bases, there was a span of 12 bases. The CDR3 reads CASSLSTGTLFF. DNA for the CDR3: TGTGCCAGCAGCTTGAGCACCGGGACACTGTTTTTT.

The CDR3 DNA reads TGCGCCAGCAGCCACATACAGGCCTACTCCTACAATGAGCAGTTCTTC. It codes for CASSHIQAYSYNEQFF. This sequence joins TRBV4-3 and TRBJ2-1, with a possible D match to TRBD1 (5 bases). The CDR3 length is 16 residues. Germline V lookup: CDR1 LGHNA, CDR2 YSLEER. V was clipped by 3 bases and J by 0 bases, with 12 bases between them.

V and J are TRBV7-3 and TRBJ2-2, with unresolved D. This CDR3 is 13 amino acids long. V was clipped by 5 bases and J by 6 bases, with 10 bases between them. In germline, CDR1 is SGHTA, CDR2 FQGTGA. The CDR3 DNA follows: TGTGCCAGCAGCCCCGGAAGCGCCGGGGAGCTGTTTTTT. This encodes CASSPGSAGELFF.

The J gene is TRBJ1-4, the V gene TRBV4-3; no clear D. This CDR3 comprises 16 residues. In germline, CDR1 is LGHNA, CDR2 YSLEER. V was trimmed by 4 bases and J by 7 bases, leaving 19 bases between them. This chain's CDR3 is CASSPLLEAGSEKLFF. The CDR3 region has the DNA TGCGCCAGCAGCCCCCTCCTGGAGGCGGGAAGTGAAAAACTGTTTTTT.

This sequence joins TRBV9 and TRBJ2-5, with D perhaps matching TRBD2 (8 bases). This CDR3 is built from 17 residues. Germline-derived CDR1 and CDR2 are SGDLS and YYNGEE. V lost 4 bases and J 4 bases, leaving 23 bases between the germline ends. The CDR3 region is CASSPKSGGTVGETQYF. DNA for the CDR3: TGTGCCAGCAGCCCCAAATCGGGAGGGACAGTAGGAGAGACCCAGTACTTC.

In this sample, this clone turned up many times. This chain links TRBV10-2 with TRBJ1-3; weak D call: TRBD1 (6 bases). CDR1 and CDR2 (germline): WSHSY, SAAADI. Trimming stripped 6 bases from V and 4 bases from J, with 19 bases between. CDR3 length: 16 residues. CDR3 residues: CASSPGQTRGGNTIYF. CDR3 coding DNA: TGCGCCAGCAGCCCCGGACAGACTCGTGGGGGAAACACCATATATTTT.

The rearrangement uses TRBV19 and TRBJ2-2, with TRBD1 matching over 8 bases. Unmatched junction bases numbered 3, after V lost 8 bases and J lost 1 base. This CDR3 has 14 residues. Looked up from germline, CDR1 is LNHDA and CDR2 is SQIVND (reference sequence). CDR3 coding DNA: TGTGCCAGTCGGGACAGGAAGAACACCGGGGAGCTGTTTTTT. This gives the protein CASRDRKNTGELFF. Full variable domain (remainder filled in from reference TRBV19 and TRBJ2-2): DGGITQSPKYLFRKEGQNVTLSCEQNLNHDAMYWYRQDPGQGLRLIYYSQIVNDFQKGDIAEGYSVSREKKESFPLTVTSAQKNPTAFYLCASRDRKNTGELFFGEGSRLTVL.

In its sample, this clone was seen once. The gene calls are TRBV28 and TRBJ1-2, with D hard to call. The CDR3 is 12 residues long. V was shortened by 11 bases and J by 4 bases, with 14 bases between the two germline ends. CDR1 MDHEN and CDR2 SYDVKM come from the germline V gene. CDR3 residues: CASRAPLYGYTF. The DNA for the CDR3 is TGTGCCTCCCGCGCTCCTCTCTATGGCTACACCTTC.

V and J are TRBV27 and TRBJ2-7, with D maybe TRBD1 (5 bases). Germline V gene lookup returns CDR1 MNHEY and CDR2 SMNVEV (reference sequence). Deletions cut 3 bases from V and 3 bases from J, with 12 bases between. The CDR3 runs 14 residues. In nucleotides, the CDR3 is TGTGCCAGCAGTTTCCAGGGAAGGGTCTACGAGCAGTACTTC. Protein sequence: CASSFQGRVYEQYF.

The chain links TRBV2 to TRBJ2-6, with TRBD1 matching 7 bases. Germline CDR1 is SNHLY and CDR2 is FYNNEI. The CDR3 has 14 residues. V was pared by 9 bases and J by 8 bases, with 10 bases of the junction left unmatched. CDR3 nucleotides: TGTGCCAGAGAGACAGGGTCGGGGACCAACGTCCTGACTTTC. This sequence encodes CARETGSGTNVLTF.

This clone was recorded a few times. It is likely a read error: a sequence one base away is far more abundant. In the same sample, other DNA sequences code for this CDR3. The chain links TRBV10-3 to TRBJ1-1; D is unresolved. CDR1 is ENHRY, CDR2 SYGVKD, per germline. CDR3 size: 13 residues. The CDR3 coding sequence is TGTGCCATCAGTGCATCAGAGAACACTGAGGCTTTCTTT. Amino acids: CAISASENTEAFF.

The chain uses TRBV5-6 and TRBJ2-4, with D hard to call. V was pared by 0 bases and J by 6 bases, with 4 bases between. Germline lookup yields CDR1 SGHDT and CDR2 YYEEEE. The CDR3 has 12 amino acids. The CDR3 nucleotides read TGTGCCAGCAGCTTGGGGAGAAACATTCAGTACTTC. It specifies CASSLGRNIQYF.

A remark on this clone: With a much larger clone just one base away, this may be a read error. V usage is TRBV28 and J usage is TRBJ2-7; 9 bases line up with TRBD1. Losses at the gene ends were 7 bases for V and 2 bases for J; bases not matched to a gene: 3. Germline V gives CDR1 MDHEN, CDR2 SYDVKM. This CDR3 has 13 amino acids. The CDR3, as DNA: TGTGCCAGCAAGGGACAGGGCACCTACGAGCAGTACTTC. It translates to CASKGQGTYEQYF.

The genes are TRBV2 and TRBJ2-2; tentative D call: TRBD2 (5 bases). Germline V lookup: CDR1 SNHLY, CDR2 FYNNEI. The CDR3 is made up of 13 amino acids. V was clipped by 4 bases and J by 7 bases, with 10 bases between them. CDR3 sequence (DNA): TGTGCCAGCAGTGTGTGGGAGCACGGGGAGCTGTTTTTT. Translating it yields CASSVWEHGELFF.

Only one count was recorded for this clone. In DNA, the CDR3 is TGTGCCAGCATCTTTATGTACGAGCAGTACTTC. It specifies CASIFMYEQYF. This sequence joins TRBV2 and TRBJ2-7; unclear D gene. The V end was cut by 7 bases, the J end by 4 bases, with 8 bases between. Germline V gives CDR1 SNHLY, CDR2 FYNNEI. This CDR3 is 11 amino acids long.

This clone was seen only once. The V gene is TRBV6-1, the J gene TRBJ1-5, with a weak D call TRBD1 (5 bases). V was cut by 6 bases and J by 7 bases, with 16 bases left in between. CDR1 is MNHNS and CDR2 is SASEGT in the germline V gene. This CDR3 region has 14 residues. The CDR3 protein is CASRGGGLGQPQHF. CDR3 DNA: TGTGCCAGCAGGGGGGGAGGGCTAGGACAGCCCCAGCATTTT.

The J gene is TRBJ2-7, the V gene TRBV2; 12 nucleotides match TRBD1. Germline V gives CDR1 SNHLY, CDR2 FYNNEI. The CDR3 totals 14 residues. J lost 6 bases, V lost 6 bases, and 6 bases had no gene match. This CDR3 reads CASRGTGGLFEQYF. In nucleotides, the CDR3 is TGTGCCAGCAGGGGGACAGGGGGCTTGTTCGAGCAGTACTTC.

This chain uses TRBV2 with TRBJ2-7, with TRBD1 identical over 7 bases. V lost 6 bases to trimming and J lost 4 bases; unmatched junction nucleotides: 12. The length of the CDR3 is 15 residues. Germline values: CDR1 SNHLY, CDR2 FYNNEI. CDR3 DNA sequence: TGTGCCAGCAGGCCCGTGACAGGGAAGTTATACGAGCAGTACTTC. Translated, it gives CASRPVTGKLYEQYF.

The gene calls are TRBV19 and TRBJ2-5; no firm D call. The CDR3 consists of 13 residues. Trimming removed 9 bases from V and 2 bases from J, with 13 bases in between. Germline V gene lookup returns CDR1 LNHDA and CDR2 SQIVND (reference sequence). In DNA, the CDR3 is TGTGCCAGCCGCCGGATACCACAAGAGACCCAGTACTTC. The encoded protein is CASRRIPQETQYF.

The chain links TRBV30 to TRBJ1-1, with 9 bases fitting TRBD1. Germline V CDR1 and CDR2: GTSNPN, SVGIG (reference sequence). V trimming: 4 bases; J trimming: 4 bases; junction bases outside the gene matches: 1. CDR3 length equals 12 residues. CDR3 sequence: CAWNRGRTEAFF. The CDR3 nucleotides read TGTGCCTGGAACAGGGGGCGCACTGAAGCTTTCTTT. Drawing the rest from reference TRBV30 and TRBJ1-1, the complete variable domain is SQTIHQWPATLVQPVGSPLSLECTVEGTSNPNLYWYRQAAGRGLQLLFYSVGIGQISSEVPQNLSASRPQDRQFILSSKKLLLSDSGFYLCAWNRGRTEAFFGQGTRLTVV.

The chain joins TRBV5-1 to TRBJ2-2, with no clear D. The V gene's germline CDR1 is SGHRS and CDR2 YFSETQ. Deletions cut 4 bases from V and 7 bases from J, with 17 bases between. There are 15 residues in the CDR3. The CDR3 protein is CASSLSPGRGGELFF. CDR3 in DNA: TGCGCCAGCAGCCTTTCGCCGGGCCGAGGCGGGGAGCTGTTTTTT.

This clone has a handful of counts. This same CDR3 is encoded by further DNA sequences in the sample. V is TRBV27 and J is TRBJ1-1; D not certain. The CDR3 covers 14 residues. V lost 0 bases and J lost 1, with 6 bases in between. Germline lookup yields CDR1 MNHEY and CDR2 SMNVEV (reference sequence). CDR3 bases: TGTGCCAGCAGTTTATCCGCAGGGAACACTGAAGCTTTCTTT. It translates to CASSLSAGNTEAFF.

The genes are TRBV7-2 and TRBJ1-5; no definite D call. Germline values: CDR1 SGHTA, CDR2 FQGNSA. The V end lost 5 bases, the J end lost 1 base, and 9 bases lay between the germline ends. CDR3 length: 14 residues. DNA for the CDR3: TGTGCCAGCAGCCCGATAGGGAGCAATCAGCCCCAGCATTTT. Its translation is CASSPIGSNQPQHF.

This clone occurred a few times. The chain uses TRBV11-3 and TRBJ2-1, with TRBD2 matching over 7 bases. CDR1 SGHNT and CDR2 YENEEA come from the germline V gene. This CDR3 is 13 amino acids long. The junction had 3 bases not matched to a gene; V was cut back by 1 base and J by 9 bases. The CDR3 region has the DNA TGTGCCAGCAGCTTAGTCTGGGGGGGTGAGCAGTTCTTC. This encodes CASSLVWGGEQFF.

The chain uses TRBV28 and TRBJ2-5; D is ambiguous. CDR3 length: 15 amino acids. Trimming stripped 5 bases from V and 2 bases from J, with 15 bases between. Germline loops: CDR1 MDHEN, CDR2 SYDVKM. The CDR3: CASSTPGALQETQYF. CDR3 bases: TGTGCCAGCAGTACCCCAGGAGCGCTGCAAGAGACCCAGTACTTC.

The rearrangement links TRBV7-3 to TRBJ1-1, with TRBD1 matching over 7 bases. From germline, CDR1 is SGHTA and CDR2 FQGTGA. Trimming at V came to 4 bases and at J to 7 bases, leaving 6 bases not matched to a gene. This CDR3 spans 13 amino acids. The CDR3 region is CASSSYRGGEAFF. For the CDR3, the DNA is TGTGCCAGCAGCTCCTACAGGGGAGGTGAAGCTTTCTTT.

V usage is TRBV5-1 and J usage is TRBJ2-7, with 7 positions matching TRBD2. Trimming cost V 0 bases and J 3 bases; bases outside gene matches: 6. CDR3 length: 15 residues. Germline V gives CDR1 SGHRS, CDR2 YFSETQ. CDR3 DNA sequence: TGCGCCAGCAGCTTGGCTGTGGGGGGGAACTACGAGCAGTACTTC. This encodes CASSLAVGGNYEQYF.